The 9 T cell receptor beta chains reported below all come from one sample, sequenced in a study of control samples from healthy donors and cancer patients. TCRdb's table, derived via immunoSEQ multiplex PCR, lists solely in-frame clones and lacks some. The data contain 95,000 to 150,000 clones, approximately 87% of them singletons. The sample comprised blood. The receptors were sampled from a man in his sixties in good health.

J is TRBJ2-1 and V is TRBV7-8; no reliable D call. The germline gives CDR1 SGHVS, CDR2 FQNEAQ. Trimming cost V 5 bases and J 3 bases, with 14 bases left between them. The length of the CDR3 is 15 residues. The CDR3 DNA reads TGTGCCAGCAGCCGAGACCCGGACGGCTACAATGAGCAGTTCTTC. Protein sequence: CASSRDPDGYNEQFF. The whole variable domain, remainder taken from reference TRBV7-8 and TRBJ2-1, is GAGVSQSPRYKVAKRGQDVALRCDPISGHVSLFWYQQALGQGPEFLTYFQNEAQLDKSGLPSDRFFAERPEGSVSTLKIQRTQQEDSAVYLCASSRDPDGYNEQFFGPGTRLTVL.

V is TRBV7-9 and J is TRBJ2-5, with D maybe TRBD1 (8 bases). There are 18 residues in the CDR3. Germline V gene sequence: CDR1 SEHNR, CDR2 FQNEAQ (reference sequence). The V and J ends lost 2 bases and 4 bases respectively, with 23 bases between them. CDR3 protein: CASSLTMSSGGGGETQYF. CDR3 coding DNA: TGTGCCAGCAGCTTAACAATGTCCTCAGGGGGCGGGGGAGAGACCCAGTACTTC.

This clone was observed once. This chain uses TRBV19 with TRBJ2-5; D might be TRBD1 (6 bases). This CDR3 is 14 amino acids long. Trimming left V 5 bases short and J 5 bases short, with 15 bases between. The germline V gene encodes CDR1 LNHDA and CDR2 SQIVND (reference sequence). The CDR3 DNA sequence: TGTGCCAGTAGTCCGGGACACTTAGGGGAGACCCAGTACTTC. As protein: CASSPGHLGETQYF. Combining the CDR3 with reference TRBV19 and TRBJ2-5 gives the whole variable domain DGGITQSPKYLFRKEGQNVTLSCEQNLNHDAMYWYRQDPGQGLRLIYYSQIVNDFQKGDIAEGYSVSREKKESFPLTVTSAQKNPTAFYLCASSPGHLGETQYFGPGTRLLVL.

The CDR3 DNA is TGTGCCAGCAGCCAGACCAACAGGGGGCAGTACGGCTACACCTTC. Translated, it gives CASSQTNRGQYGYTF. The rearrangement links TRBV28 to TRBJ1-2; 9 bases are shared with TRBD1. V lost 6 bases to trimming and J lost 8 bases; unmatched junction nucleotides: 13. CDR3 size: 15 residues. Looked up from germline, CDR1 is MDHEN and CDR2 is SYDVKM.

The chain carries TRBV29-1 and TRBJ1-1; D is undetermined. Germline V gene lookup returns CDR1 SQVTM and CDR2 ANQGSEA. The V gene lost 5 bases and the J gene lost 0 bases, with 13 bases spanning the gap. The CDR3 length is 14 residues. CDR3 in amino acids: CSVRSMDMNTEAFF. The DNA for the CDR3 is TGCAGCGTTCGATCTATGGATATGAACACTGAAGCTTTCTTT.

V usage is TRBV2 and J usage is TRBJ2-7; weak D call: TRBD1 (5 bases). The germline gives CDR1 SNHLY, CDR2 FYNNEI. Deletions cut 4 bases from V and 2 bases from J, with 12 bases between. The CDR3 totals 14 residues. CDR3: CASSGQFLPYEQYF. CDR3 coding DNA: TGTGCCAGCAGTGGACAGTTTCTTCCCTACGAGCAGTACTTC.

The genes are TRBV4-3 and TRBJ2-2, with D tentatively TRBD1 (5 bases). Germline CDR1 and CDR2: LGHNA and YSLEER. The V end lost 4 bases, the J end lost 4 bases, and 16 bases lay between the germline ends. This CDR3 has 16 amino acids. CDR3: CASSLMGAGSTGELFF. The CDR3 region has the DNA TGCGCCAGCAGCCTAATGGGTGCAGGGTCCACCGGGGAGCTGTTTTTT.

The gene calls are TRBV19 and TRBJ1-1; D call uncertain. The CDR3 extends over 16 amino acids. With 7 bases removed from V and 0 bases from J, the gap between germline ends came to 18 bases. The germline CDR1 and CDR2 sequences are LNHDA and SQIVND (reference sequence). CDR3 sequence reads: CASTLTAQVLNTEAFF. CDR3 DNA sequence: TGTGCCAGTACCTTAACCGCACAAGTTCTGAACACTGAAGCTTTCTTT.

This sequence joins TRBV7-2 and TRBJ1-4; D gene uncertain. This CDR3 region has 15 residues. CDR1 is SGHTA, CDR2 FQGNSA, per germline. V was clipped by 1 base and J by 4 bases, with 10 bases between them. For the CDR3, the DNA is TGTGCCAGCAGCTTAGGGGCTGATGTTAATGAAAAACTGTTTTTT. It is translated as CASSLGADVNEKLFF.